The sequence of this T cell receptor (beta chain) was determined in a study of read filtering for tumor transcriptome and immune sequencing. Molecular barcoded adaptors covering alpha/delta and beta/gamma chains were used on roughly 400 ng RNA. TCRdb re-derived calls from the reads in MiXCR, one entry per CDR3 protein. The table includes roughly 61,000 distinct CDR3 sequences, around 12% detected once. V gave up 0 bases and J gave up 4 bases, with 13 bases separating them. The CDR3 consists of 15 residues. Germline lookup yields CDR1 SGHRS and CDR2 YFSETQ. The sample holds many counts of this clonotype. No antigen is known for it. Study findings and constraints: Even smaller IR-seq throughput identified most shared clonotypes.

The source of this sequence is a donor aged 40 or over with multiple myeloma. V is TRBV5-1 and J is TRBJ2-5; tentative D call: TRBD2 (6 bases). The sequenced sample was a population of CD138-negative cells sorted from bone marrow. This chain's CDR3 is CASSLVAVGGETQYF. Written as DNA, the CDR3 is TGCGCCAGCAGCTTGGTAGCGGTAGGAGGAGAGACCCAGTACTTC.